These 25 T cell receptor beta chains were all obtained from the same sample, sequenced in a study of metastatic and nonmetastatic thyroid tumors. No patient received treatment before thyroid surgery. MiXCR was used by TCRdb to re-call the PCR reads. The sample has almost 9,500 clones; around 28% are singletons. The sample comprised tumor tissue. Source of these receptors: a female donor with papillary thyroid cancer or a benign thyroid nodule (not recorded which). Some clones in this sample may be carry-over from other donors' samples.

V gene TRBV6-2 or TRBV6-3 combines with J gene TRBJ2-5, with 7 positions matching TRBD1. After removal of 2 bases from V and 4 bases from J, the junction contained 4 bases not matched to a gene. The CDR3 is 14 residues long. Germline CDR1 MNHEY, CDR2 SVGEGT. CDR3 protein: CASSYDRVGETQYF. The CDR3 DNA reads TGTGCCAGCAGTTACGACAGGGTGGGAGAGACCCAGTACTTC.

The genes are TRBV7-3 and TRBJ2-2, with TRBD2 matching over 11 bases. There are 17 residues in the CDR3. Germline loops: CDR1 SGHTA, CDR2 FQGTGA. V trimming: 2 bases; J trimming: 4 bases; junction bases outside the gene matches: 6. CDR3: CASSLETSGEVTGELFF. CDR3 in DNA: TGTGCCAGCAGCTTAGAGACTAGCGGGGAGGTCACCGGGGAGCTGTTTTTT.

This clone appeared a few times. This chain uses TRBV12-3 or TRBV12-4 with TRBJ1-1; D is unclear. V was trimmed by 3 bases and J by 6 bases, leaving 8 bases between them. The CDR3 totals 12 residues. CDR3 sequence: CASSLSVAEAFF. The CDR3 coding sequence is TGTGCCAGCAGTTTGTCAGTTGCTGAAGCTTTCTTT.

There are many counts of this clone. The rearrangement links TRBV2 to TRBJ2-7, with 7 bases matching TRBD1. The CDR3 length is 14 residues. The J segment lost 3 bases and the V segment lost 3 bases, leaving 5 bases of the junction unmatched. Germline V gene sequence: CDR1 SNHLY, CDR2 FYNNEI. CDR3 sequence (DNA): TGTGCCAGCAGTGACGTAGGACAGGACTACGAGCAGTACTTC. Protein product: CASSDVGQDYEQYF.

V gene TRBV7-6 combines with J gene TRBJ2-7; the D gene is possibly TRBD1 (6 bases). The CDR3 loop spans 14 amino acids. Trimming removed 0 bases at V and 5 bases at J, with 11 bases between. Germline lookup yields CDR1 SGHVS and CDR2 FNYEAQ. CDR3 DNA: TGTGCCAGCAGCTTAGCGGCGGCAGGGGACGAGCAGTACTTC. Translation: CASSLAAAGDEQYF.

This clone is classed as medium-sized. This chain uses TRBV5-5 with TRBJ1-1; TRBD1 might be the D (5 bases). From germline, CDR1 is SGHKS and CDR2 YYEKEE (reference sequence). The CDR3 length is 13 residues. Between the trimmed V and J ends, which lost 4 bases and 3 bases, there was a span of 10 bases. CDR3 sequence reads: CASSLRVYTEAFF. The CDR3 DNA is TGTGCCAGCAGCCTCAGGGTCTACACTGAAGCTTTCTTT.

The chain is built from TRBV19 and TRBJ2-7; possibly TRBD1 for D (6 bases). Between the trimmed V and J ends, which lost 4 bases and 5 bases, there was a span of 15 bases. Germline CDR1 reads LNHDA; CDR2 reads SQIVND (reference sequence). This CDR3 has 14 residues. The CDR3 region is CASSTTGTRHEQYF. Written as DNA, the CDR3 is TGTGCCAGTAGTACCACCGGGACAAGACACGAGCAGTACTTC.

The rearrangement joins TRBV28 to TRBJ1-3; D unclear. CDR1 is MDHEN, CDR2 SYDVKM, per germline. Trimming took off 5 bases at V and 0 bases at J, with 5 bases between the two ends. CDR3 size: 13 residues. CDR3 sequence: CASSGNSGNTIYF. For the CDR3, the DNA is TGTGCCAGCAGTGGGAACTCTGGAAACACCATATATTTT.

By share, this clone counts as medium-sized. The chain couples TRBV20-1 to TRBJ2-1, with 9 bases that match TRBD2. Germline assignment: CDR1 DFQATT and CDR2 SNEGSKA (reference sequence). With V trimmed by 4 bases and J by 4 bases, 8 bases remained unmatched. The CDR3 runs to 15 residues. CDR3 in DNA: TGCAGTGCTAAAGAACTAGCGGGTCAATACAATGAGCAGTTCTTC. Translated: CSAKELAGQYNEQFF.

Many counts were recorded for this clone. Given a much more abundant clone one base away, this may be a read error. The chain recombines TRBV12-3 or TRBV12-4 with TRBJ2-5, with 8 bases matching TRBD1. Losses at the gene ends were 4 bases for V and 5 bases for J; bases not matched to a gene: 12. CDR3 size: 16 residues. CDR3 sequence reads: CASSYLTGGGLETQYF. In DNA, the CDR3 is TGTGCCAGCAGTTATCTCACAGGGGGTGGACTCGAGACCCAGTACTTC.

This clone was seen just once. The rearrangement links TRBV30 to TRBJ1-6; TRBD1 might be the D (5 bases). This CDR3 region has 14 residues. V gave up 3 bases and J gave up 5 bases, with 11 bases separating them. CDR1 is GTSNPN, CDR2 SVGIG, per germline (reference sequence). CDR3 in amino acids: CAWRRGGDNSPLHF. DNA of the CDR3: TGTGCCTGGAGGAGGGGAGGGGATAATTCACCCCTCCACTTT.

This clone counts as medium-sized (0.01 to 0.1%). The CDR3 reads CASRRGGTSGRADNEQFF. DNA for the CDR3: TGTGCCAGCAGAAGGGGAGGGACTAGCGGGAGGGCCGACAATGAGCAGTTCTTC. The V call is TRBV6-5, the J call TRBJ2-1; TRBD2 aligns across 16 bases. The CDR3 covers 18 residues. The J segment lost 5 bases and the V segment lost 6 bases, leaving 10 bases of the junction unmatched. Per germline, CDR1 MNHEY and CDR2 SVGAGI.

The CDR3 here is CASTRGRGARTQYF. The CDR3, as DNA: TGTGCCAGCACTAGGGGACGGGGTGCTCGGACCCAGTACTTC. The chain has TRBV6-1 and TRBJ2-5; the D call may be TRBD1 or TRBD2 (5 bases each). Trimming shortened V by 7 bases and J by 7 bases, and 19 bases separated the two germline ends. The length of the CDR3 is 14 residues. Germline-derived CDR1 and CDR2 are MNHNS and SASEGT.

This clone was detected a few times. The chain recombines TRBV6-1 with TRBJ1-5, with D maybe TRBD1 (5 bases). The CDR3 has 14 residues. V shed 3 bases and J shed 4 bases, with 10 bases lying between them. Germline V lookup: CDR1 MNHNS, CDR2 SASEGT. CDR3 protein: CASSDWSGNQPQHF. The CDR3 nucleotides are TGTGCCAGCAGTGATTGGTCAGGGAATCAGCCCCAGCATTTT.

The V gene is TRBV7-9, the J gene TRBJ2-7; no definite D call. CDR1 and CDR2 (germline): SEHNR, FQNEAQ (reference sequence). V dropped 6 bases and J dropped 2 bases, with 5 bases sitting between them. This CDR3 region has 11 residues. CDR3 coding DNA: TGTGCCAGCAGAGGTCCCTACGAGCAGTACTTC. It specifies CASRGPYEQYF. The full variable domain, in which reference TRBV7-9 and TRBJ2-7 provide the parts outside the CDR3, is DTGVSQNPRHKITKRGQNVTFRCDPISEHNRLYWYRQTLGQGPEFLTYFQNEAQLEKSRLLSDRFSAERPKGSFSTLEIQRTEQGDSAMYLCASRGPYEQYFGPGTRLTVT.

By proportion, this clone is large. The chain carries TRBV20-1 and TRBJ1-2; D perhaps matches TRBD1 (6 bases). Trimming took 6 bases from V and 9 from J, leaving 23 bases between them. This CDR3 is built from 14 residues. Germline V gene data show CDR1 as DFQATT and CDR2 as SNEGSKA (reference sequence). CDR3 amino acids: CSAVVRQEGMSYTF. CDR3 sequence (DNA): TGCAGTGCCGTAGTGAGACAGGAAGGGATGAGCTACACCTTC.

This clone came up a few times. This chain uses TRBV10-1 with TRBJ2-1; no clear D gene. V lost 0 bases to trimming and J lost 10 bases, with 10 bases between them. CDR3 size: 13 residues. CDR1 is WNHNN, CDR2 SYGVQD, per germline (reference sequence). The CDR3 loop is CASSESVVQEQFF. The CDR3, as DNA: TGCGCCAGCAGTGAGTCAGTGGTCCAGGAGCAGTTCTTC.

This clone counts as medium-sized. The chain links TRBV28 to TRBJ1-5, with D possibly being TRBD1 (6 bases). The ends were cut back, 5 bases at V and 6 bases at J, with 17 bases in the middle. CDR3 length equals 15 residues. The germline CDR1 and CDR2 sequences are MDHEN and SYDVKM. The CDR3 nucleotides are TGTGCCAGCAGTCCACATCGGGGGGCGGGTCAGCCCCAGCATTTT. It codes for CASSPHRGAGQPQHF.

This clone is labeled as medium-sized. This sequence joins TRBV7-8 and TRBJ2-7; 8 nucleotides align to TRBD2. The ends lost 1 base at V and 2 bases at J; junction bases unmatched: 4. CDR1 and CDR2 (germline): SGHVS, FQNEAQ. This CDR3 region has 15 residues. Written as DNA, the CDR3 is TGTGCCAGCAGCTTAGAGCGGGGGCGTACCTACGAGCAGTACTTC. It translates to CASSLERGRTYEQYF.

CDR3 sequence reads: CASSYASTDTQYF. The CDR3 DNA follows: TGTGCCAGCAGTTACGCTAGCACAGATACGCAGTATTTT. This chain connects TRBV6-6 to TRBJ2-3; D is unclear. V lost 2 bases and J lost 0, with 3 bases in between. This CDR3 spans 13 amino acids. Germline V gene data show CDR1 as MNHNY and CDR2 as SVGAGI (reference sequence).

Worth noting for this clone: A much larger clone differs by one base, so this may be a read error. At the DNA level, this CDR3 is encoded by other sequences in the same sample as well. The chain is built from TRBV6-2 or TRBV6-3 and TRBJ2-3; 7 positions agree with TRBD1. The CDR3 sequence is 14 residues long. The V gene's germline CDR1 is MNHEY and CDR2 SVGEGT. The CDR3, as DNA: TGTGCCAGCAGTTTCACAGGGGCCACAGATACACAGTGTTTT. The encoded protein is CASSFTGATDTQCF.

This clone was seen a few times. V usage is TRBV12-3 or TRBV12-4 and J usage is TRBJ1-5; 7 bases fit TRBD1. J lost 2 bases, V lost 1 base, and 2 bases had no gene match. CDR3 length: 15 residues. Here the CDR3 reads CASSLGDRGNQPQHF. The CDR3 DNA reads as TGTGCCAGCAGTTTAGGTGACAGGGGCAATCAGCCCCAGCATTTT.

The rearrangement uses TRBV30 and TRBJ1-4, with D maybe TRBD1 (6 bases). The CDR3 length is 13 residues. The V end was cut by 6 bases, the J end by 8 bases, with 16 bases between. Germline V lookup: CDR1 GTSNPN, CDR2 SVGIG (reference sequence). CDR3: CACTTGTEEKLFF. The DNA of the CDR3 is TGTGCCTGCACCACAGGGACGGAGGAAAAACTGTTTTTT.

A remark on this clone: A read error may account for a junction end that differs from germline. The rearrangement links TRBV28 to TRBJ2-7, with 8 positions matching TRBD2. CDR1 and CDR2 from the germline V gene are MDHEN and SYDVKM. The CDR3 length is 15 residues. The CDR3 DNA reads TGTGCCAGCATTTTATGTTCCGGGAGGGGCTCTGAGCAGTACTTC. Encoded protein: CASILCSGRGSEQYF. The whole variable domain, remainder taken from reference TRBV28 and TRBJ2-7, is DVKVTQSSRYLVKRTGEKVFLECVQDMDHENMFWYRQDPGLGLRLIYFSYDVKMKEKGDIPEGYSVSREKKERFSLILESASTNQTSMYLCASILCSGRGSEQYFGPGTRLTVT.

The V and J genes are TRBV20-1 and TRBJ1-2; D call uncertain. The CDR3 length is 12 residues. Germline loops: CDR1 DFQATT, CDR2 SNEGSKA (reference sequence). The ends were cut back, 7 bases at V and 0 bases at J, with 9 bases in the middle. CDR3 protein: CSDSEPNYGYTF. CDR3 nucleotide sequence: TGCAGTGACAGCGAACCTAACTATGGCTACACCTTC.